The clone carrying this T cell receptor (beta chain) has at least ten counts. Its target is not known. Sequencing was performed with immunoSEQ multiplex PCR; in TCRdb, only in-frame clones are kept and a portion is missing. The sample shows 130,000 to 150,000 clones, approximately 86% of them seen only once. This specimen comes from a study of cytomegalovirus exposure and HLA in healthy donors. The wider study: The 130 or so validation repertoires were reported in a later analysis to have been generated on the same platform as the roughly 700 first-cohort repertoires. Study-wide results and limits: Associated with cytomegalovirus, according to the listing, were around 160 TCR beta chains.

V shed 3 bases and J shed 4 bases, with 4 bases lying between them. The CDR3 has 13 amino acids. Germline CDR1 LNHDA, CDR2 SQIVND (reference sequence). The chain uses TRBV19 and TRBJ2-6; no clear D gene. The TCR was taken from a woman aged 18-30 years in good health and CMV-seropositive. Sequenced input: PBMCs. The CDR3 region has the DNA TGTGCCAGTAGTATGCGCGGGGCCAACGTCCTGACTTTC. This encodes CASSMRGANVLTF.